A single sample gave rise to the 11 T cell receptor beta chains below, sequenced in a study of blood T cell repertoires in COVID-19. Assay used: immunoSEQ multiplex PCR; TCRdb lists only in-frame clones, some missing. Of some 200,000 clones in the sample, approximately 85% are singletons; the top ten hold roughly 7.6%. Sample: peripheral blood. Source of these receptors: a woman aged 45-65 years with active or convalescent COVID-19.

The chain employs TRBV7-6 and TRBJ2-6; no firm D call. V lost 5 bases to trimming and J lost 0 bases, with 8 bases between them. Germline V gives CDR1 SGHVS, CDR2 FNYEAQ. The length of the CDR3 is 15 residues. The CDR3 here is CASSLSPSGANVLTF. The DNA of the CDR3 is TGTGCCAGCAGCCTGTCCCCCTCTGGGGCCAACGTCCTGACTTTC.

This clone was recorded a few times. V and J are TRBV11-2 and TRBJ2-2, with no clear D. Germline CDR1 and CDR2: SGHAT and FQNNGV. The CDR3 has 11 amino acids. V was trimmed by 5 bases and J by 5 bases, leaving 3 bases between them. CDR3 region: CASSPTGELFF. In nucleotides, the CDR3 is TGTGCCAGCAGCCCTACCGGGGAGCTGTTTTTT.

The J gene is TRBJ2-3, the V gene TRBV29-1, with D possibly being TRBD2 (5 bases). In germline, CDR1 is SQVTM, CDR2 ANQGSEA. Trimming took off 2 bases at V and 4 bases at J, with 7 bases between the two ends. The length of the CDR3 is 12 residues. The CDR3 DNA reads TGCAGCGTTGAACTAGCAGCAGATACGCAGTATTTT. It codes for CSVELAADTQYF.

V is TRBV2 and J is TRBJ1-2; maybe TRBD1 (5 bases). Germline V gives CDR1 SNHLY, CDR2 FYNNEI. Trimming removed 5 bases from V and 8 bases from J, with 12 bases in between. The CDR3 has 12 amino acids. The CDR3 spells CASSPQGGGYTF. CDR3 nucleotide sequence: TGTGCCAGCAGTCCCCAGGGAGGCGGCTACACCTTC.

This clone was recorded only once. The CDR3 nucleotides read TGTGCCATCCAGGGGGTAAAGGACACCGGGGAGCTGTTTTTT. Amino acids: CAIQGVKDTGELFF. The rearrangement uses TRBV10-3 and TRBJ2-2, with TRBD1 matching over 7 bases. Trimming cost V 8 bases and J 3 bases; bases outside gene matches: 6. The CDR3 is 14 amino acids. Germline CDR1 ENHRY, CDR2 SYGVKD.

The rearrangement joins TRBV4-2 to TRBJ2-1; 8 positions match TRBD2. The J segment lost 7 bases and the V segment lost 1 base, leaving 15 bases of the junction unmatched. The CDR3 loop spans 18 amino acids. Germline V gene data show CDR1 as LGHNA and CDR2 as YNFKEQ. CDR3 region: CASSQGTQRGPWRNEQFF. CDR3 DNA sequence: TGTGCCAGCAGCCAAGGAACCCAGCGGGGGCCCTGGAGGAATGAGCAGTTCTTC.

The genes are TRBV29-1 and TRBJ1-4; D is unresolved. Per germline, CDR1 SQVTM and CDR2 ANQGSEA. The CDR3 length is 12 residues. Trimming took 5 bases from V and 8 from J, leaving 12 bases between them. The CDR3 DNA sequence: TGCAGCGTTATAAACATCGGGGAAAAACTGTTTTTT. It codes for CSVINIGEKLFF.

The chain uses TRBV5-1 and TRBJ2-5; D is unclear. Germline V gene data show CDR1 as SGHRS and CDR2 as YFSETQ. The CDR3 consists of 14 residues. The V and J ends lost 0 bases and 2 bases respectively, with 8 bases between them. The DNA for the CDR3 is TGCGCCAGCAGCTTGGCGCAGGCACAAGAGACCCAGTACTTC. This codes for CASSLAQAQETQYF.

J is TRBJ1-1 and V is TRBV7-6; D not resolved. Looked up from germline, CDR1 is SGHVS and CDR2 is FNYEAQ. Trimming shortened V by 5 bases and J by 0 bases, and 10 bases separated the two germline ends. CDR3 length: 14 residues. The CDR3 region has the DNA TGTGCCAGCAGCCCTGGAGACCTGAACACTGAAGCTTTCTTT. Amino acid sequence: CASSPGDLNTEAFF.

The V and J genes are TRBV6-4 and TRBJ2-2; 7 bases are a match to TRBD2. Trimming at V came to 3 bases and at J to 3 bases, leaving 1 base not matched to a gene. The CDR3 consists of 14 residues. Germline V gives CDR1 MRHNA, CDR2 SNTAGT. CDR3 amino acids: CASSELADTGELFF. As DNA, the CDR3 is TGTGCCAGCAGTGAGCTAGCGGACACCGGGGAGCTGTTTTTT.

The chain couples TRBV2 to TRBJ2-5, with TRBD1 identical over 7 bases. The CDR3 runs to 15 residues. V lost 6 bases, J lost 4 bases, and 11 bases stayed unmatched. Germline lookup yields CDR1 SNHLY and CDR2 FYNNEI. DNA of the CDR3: TGTGCCAGCAGCCTAGACAGGGCAGGAGTAGAGACCCAGTACTTC. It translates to CASSLDRAGVETQYF. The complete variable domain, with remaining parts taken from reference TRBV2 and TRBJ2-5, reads EPEVTQTPSHQVTQMGQEVILRCVPISNHLYFYWYRQILGQKVEFLVSFYNNEISEKSEIFDDQFSVERPDGSNFTLKIRSTKLEDSAMYFCASSLDRAGVETQYFGPGTRLLVL.